Detailed here is one T cell receptor beta chain. This sample was included in a study of cytomegalovirus exposure and HLA in healthy donors. The ends were cut back, 4 bases at V and 4 bases at J, with 11 bases in the middle. CDR1 and CDR2 from the germline V gene are SGHRS and YFSETQ. This CDR3 is built from 13 residues. The PCR was carried out with 60 Vbeta primers and 13 Jbeta primers. The data were produced by immunoSEQ multiplex PCR, yet TCRdb's version contains in-frame clones alone and is incomplete. The sample includes 80,000 or so clones, 70% to 80% of them seen just once. The chain has TRBV5-1 and TRBJ1-2, with D tentatively TRBD1 (5 bases). This receptor was taken from a man aged 45-60 years in good health and CMV-seropositive. Sequencing used PBMCs. This CDR3 is CASSIRTGYGYTF. CDR3 bases: TGCGCCAGCAGCATAAGAACAGGCTATGGCTACACCTTC.